This TCR beta chain was found in a study of T cell responses to AZD1222 COVID-19 vaccine. Study-wide findings and caveats: It should be noted that donors were predominantly white British and more often female, and clonal diversity was possibly underestimated. Every sample of the repertoires postdated the peak T cell response.

On this clone itself: Its matching antigen is unknown.

This CDR3 has 12 amino acids. Between the trimmed V and J ends, which lost 5 bases and 5 bases, there was a span of 9 bases. CDR1 is MDHEN, CDR2 SYDVKM, per germline. TCRdb's table, derived via immunoSEQ multiplex PCR, lists solely in-frame clones and lacks some. In the table there are over 150,000 clones, 80% to 95% of which are singletons. The V call is TRBV28, the J call TRBJ1-2; no firm D call. This specimen consisted of peripheral blood, obtained 28 days after the second AZD1222 dose. The sequence derives from an adult who received the AZD1222 COVID-19 vaccine. CDR3 coding DNA: TGTGCCAGCAGTCCCACTGATTATGGCTACACCTTC. Protein sequence: CASSPTDYGYTF.